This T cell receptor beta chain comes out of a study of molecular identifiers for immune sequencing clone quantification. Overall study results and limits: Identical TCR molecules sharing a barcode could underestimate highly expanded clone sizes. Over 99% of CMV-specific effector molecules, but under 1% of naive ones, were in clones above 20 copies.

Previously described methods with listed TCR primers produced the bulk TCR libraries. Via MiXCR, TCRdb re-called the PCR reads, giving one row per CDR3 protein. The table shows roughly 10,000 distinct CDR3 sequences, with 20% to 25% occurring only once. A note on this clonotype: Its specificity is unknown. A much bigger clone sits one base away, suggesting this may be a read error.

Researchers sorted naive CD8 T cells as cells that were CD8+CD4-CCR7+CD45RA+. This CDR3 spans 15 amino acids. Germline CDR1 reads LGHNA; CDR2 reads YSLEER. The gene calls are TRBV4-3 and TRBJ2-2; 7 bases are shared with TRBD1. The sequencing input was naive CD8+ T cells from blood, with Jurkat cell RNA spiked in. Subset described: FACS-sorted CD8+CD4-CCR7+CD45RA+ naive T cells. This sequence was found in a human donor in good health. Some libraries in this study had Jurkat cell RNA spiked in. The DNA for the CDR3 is TGCGCCAGCAGCCACGACAGGGCGAACACCGGGGAGCTGGTTTTT. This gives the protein CASSHDRANTGELVF.